This record concerns one T cell receptor (beta chain) sequence. Original processing methods: Using reference gene primer amplification, nucleated cell counts were estimated. Sequencing used immunoSEQ multiplex PCR; TCRdb keeps in-frame clones, though not all of them. V and J calls and clone size are copied from that table; D and trimming were computed from the DNA. Altogether 200,000 to 300,000 clones are present, more than 70% being singletons, with the ten largest covering 0.99%. The data derive from a study of blood T cell repertoires in COVID-19. Whole-study context: Acute and convalescent COVID-19 specimens originated in the United States, Italy and Spain. Sample material is recorded as cDNA or gDNA derived from T cells, B-cell-depleted T cells, or PBMCs.

The CDR3 is 17 amino acids. The J segment lost 0 bases and the V segment lost 5 bases, leaving 11 bases of the junction unmatched. The germline CDR1 and CDR2 sequences are SGHVS and FNYEAQ. V and J are TRBV7-6 and TRBJ1-2; 8 bases align to TRBD1. The receptor was derived from a woman aged 40 to 50 who had recovered from COVID-19. The sequencing input was peripheral blood. The chain's CDR3 is CASSGWDRSEANYGYTF. CDR3 bases: TGTGCCAGCAGCGGTTGGGACAGGTCCGAAGCTAACTATGGCTACACCTTC.